This T cell receptor (beta chain) was identified during a study of naive and memory T cell subsets. At least ten counts were recorded for this clonotype. The V end was cut by 5 bases, the J end by 4 bases, with 9 bases between. Germline assignment: CDR1 SEHNR and CDR2 FQNEAQ (reference sequence). The CDR3 spans 14 residues. The library had UMIs added by 3' ligation of an oligonucleotide to TCR cDNA. Four PCR rounds used nested alpha and beta constant region primers plus the SP2 primer. Reverse transcription of blood and skin TCR RNA was primed at alpha and beta constant regions. TCRdb re-derived calls from the 5' RACE reads in MiXCR, one entry per CDR3 protein. Here the sample spans tens of thousands of distinct CDR3 sequences, about 8.3% being singletons.

The rearrangement links TRBV7-9 to TRBJ1-6, with D unclear. The sequence came from a female donor in good health. The CDR3 DNA sequence: TGTGCCAGCAGCGAGCGAGGTTATAATTCACCCCTCCACTTT. Translating it yields CASSERGYNSPLHF.